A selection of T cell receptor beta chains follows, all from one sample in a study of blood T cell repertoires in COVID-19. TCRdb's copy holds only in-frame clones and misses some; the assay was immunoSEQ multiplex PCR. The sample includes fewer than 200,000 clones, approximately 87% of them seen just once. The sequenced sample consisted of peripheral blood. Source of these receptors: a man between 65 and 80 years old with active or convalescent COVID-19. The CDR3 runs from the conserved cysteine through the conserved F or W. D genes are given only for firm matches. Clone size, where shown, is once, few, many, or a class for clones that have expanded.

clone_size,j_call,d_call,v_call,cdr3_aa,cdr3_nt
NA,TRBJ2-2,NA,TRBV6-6,CASRPPTEGGELFF,TGTGCCAGCAGACCTCCGACAGAAGGCGGGGAGCTGTTTTTT
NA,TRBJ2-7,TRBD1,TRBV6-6,CASSATGTVSYEQYF,TGTGCCAGCAGTGCCACCGGGACAGTTTCCTACGAGCAGTACTTC
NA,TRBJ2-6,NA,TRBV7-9,CASSVSTGSSGANVLTF,TGTGCCAGCAGCGTAAGCACAGGAAGCTCTGGGGCCAACGTCCTGACTTTC
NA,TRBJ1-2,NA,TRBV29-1,CSVEGKGPRGYGYTF,TGCAGCGTTGAAGGGAAGGGCCCCAGGGGCTATGGCTACACCTTC
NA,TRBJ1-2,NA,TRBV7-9,CASSFEGGSYGYTF,TGTGCCAGCAGCTTCGAAGGGGGATCCTATGGCTACACCTTC
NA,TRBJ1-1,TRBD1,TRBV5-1,CASSQEGQGGLGAFF,TGCGCCAGCAGCCAGGAAGGACAGGGGGGTTTAGGAGCTTTCTTT
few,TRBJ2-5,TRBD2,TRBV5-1,CASSPTWTSGASQETQYF,TGCGCCAGCAGCCCAACCTGGACTAGCGGGGCCAGCCAAGAGACCCAGTACTTC
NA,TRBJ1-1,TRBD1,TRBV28,CASSLPPYKGGRDTEAFF,TGTGCCAGCAGTTTGCCGCCTTACAAAGGGGGCAGGGACACTGAAGCTTTCTTT
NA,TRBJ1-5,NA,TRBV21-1,CASSKKEGAVSQPQHF,TGTGCCAGCAGCAAAAAGGAAGGGGCGGTGAGCCAGCCCCAGCATTTT
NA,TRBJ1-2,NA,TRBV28,CASSSLVRDRFSNYGYTF,TGTGCCAGCAGCTCCCTTGTGCGGGACCGCTTTTCTAACTATGGCTACACCTTC